This T cell receptor (beta chain) was sequenced in a study of blood T cell repertoires in COVID-19. Only in-frame clones appear in the TCRdb table, and some are missing; sequencing was by immunoSEQ multiplex PCR. The sample lists approximately 360,000 clones; less than 90% were seen once. CDR3 length equals 13 residues. The V gene's germline CDR1 is GTSNPN and CDR2 SVGIG (reference sequence). V lost 0 bases and J lost 4, with 9 bases in between. Categorization into cohorts depended on clinical history that participants reported. Among Cohort 3 donors, those recovered had two negative PCRs, clearance, or symptom resolution.

Material for sequencing was PBMCs or T cells enriched from blood (not recorded which). This TCR was recovered from a woman aged 45-59 years who had recovered from COVID-19. This chain links TRBV30 with TRBJ1-1; D possibly corresponds to TRBD1 (6 bases). CDR3 sequence (DNA): TGTGCCTGGAGTGTAACCAGGGGCACTGAAGCTTTCTTT. Translated: CAWSVTRGTEAFF.